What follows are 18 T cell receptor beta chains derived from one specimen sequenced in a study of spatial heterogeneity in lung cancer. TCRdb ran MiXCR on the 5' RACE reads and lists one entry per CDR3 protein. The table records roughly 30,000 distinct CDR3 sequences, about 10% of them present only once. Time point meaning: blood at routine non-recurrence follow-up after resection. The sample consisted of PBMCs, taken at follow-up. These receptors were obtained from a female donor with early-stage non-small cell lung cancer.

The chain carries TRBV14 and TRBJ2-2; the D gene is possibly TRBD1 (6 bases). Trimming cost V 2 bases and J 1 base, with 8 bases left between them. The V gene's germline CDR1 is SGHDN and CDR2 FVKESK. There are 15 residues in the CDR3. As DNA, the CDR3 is TGTGCCAGCAGCCAACCACAGGGGAACACCGGGGAGCTGTTTTTT. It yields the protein CASSQPQGNTGELFF.

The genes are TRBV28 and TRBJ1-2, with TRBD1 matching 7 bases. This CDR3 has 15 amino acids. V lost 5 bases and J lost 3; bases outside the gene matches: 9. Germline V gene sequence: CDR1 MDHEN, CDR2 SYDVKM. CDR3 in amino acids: CASSSGAGTDYGYTF. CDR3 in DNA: TGTGCCAGCAGTAGCGGGGCAGGGACAGACTATGGCTACACCTTC.

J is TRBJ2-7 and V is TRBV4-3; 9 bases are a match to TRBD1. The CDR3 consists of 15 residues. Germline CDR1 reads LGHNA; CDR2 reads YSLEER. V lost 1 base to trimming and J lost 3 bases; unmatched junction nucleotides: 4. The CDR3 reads CASSQGQGVLYEQYF. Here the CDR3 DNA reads TGCGCCAGCAGCCAAGGACAGGGGGTCCTCTACGAGCAGTACTTC.

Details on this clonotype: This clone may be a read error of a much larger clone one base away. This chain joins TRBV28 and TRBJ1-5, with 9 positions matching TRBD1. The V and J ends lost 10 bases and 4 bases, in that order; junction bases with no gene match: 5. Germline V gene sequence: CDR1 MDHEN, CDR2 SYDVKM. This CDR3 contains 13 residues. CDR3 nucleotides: TGTGCCAACACCGGGACAGGGAATCAGCCCCAGCATTTT. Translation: CANTGTGNQPQHF. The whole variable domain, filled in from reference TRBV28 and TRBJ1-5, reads DVKVTQSSRYLVKRTGEKVFLECVQDMDHENMFWYRQDPGLGLRLIYFSYDVKMKEKGDIPEGYSVSREKKERFSLILESASTNQTSMYLCANTGTGNQPQHFGDGTRLSIL.

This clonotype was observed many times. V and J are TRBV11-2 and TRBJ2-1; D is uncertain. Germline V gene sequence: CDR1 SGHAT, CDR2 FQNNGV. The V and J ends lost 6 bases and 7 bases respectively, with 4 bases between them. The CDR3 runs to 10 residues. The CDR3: CASSHNEQFF. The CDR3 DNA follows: TGTGCCAGCAGTCATAATGAGCAGTTCTTC.

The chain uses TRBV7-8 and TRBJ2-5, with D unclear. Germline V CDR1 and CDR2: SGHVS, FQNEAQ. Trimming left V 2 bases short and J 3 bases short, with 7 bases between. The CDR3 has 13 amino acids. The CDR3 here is CASSLRWKETQYF. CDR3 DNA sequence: TGTGCCAGCAGCTTAAGGTGGAAAGAGACCCAGTACTTC.

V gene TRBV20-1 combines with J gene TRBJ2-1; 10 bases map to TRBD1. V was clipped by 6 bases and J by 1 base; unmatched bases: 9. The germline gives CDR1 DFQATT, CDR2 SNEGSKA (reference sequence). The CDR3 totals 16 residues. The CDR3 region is CSAIWRQGASYNEQFF. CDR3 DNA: TGCAGTGCCATCTGGAGACAGGGGGCTTCCTACAATGAGCAGTTCTTC.

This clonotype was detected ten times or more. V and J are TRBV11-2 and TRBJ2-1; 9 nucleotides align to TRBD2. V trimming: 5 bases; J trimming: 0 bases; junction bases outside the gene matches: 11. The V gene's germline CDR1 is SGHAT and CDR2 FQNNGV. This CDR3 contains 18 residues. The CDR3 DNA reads TGTGCCAGCAGCCCTCGGCTAGCGGGGTCTAGCTCCTACAATGAGCAGTTCTTC. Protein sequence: CASSPRLAGSSSYNEQFF.

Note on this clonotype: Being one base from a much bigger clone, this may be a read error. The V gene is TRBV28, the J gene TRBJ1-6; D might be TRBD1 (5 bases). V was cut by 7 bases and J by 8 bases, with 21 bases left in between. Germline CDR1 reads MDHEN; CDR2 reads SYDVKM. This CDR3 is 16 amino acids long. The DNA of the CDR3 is TGTGCCAGCATCCGAAAGACTTGGCAGGGAGATTCACCCCTCCACTTT. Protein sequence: CASIRKTWQGDSPLHF.

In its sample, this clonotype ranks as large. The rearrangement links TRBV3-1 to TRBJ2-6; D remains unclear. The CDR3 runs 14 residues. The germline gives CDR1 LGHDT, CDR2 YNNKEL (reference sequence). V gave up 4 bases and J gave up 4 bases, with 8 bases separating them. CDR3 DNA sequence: TGTGCCAGCAGCCCCCCGCTCGGGGCCAACGTCCTGACTTTC. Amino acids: CASSPPLGANVLTF.

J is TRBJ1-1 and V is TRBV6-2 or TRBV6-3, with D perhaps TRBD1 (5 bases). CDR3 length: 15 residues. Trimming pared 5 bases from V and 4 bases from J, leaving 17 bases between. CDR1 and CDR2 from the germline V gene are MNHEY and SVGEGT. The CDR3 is CASSQGPYQGTEAFF. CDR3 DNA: TGTGCCAGCAGTCAAGGCCCTTACCAGGGCACTGAAGCTTTCTTT.

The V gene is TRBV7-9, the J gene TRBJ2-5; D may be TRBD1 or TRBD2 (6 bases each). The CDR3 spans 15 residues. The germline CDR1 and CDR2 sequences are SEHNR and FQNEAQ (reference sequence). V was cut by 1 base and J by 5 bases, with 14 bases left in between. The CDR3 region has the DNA TGTGCCAGCAGCTTAGAAATAGGGGGAGGTGAGACCCAGTACTTC. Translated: CASSLEIGGGETQYF.

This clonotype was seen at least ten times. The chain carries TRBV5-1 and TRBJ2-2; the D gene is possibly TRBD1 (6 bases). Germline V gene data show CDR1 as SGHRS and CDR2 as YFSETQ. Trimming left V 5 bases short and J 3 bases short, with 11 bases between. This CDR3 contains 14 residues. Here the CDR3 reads CASRVTGDTGELFF. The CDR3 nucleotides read TGCGCCAGCAGGGTGACAGGAGACACCGGGGAGCTGTTTTTT.

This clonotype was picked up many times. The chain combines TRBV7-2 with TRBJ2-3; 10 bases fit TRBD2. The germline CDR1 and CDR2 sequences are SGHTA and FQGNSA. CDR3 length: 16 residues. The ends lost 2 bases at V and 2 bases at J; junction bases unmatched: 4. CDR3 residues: CASSLKAGGYTDTQYF. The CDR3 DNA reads TGTGCCAGCAGCTTAAAAGCGGGGGGGTACACAGATACGCAGTATTTT.

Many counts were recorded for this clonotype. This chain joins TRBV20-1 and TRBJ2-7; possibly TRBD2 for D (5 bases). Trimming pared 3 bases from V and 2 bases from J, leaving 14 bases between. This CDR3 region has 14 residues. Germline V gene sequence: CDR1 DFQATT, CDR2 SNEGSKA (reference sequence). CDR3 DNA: TGCAGTGCTAGCAGGACGGGATGGACCTACGAGCAGTACTTC. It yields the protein CSASRTGWTYEQYF.

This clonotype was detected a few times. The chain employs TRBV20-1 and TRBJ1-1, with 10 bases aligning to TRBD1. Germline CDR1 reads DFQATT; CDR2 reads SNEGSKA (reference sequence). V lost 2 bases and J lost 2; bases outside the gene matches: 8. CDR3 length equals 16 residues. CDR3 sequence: CSARTPGTGANTEAFF. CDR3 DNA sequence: TGCAGTGCTAGAACCCCCGGGACAGGGGCAAACACTGAAGCTTTCTTT.

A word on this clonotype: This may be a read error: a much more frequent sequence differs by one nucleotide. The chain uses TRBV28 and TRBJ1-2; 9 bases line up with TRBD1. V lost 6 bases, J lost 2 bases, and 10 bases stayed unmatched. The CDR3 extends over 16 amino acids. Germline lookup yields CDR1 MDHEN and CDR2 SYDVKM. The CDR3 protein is CASSLWTGEENYGYTF. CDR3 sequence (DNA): TGTGCCAGCAGCCTTTGGACAGGGGAGGAAAACTATGGCTACACCTTC.

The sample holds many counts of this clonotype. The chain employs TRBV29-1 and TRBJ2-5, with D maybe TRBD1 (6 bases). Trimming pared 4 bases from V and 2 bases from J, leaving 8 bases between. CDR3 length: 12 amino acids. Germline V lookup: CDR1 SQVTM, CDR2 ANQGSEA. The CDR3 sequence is CSVAGAQETQYF. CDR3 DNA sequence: TGCAGCGTTGCAGGGGCTCAAGAGACCCAGTACTTC.